This T cell receptor (beta chain) was recovered during a study of cytomegalovirus exposure and HLA in healthy donors. The V and J ends lost 4 bases and 0 bases respectively, with 15 bases between them. The germline V gene encodes CDR1 SGHDN and CDR2 FVKESK. CDR3 size: 16 residues. PCR amplification relied on 60 Vbeta primers (plus 13 Jbeta primers). Libraries were prepared by immunoSEQ multiplex PCR; TCRdb keeps only in-frame clonotypes and omits some of them. There are about 73,000 clones in the sample; over 70% occur only once, and over 10% lies in the top ten. General study results and limits: The likely origin of a cluster of highly shared sequence variants was a sequencing artifact.

As regards this clone: Its antigen remains unknown.

This TCR derives from a man aged 70 or older in good health and CMV-seronegative. The sequencing sample was made of PBMCs. The gene calls are TRBV14 and TRBJ1-1; weak D call: TRBD1 (6 bases). The CDR3 nucleotides are TGTGCCAGCAGCCGCAGACAGGAACCGTTGAACACTGAAGCTTTCTTT. Translation: CASSRRQEPLNTEAFF. Full variable domain (remainder filled in from reference TRBV14 and TRBJ1-1): EAGVTQFPSHSVIEKGQTVTLRCDPISGHDNLYWYRRVMGKEIKFLLHFVKESKQDESGMPNNRFLAERTGGTYSTLKVQPAELEDSGVYFCASSRRQEPLNTEAFFGQGTRLTVV.